This TCR beta chain was captured by sequencing in a study of cytomegalovirus exposure and HLA in healthy donors (dated by TCRdb to the late 2010s). With regard to the full study: An earlier analysis of fewer than 750 of the donors reported 276 Gb of sequence data and 117 million unique TCR beta sequences obtained from about 179 million T cells. The aim of the study was to test whether cataloging public T cell receptors could identify signatures of past pathogen exposure. Roughly 300 gigabases of sequencing data and approximately 85 million unique TCR sequences were included in an early release covering over 600 HLA-typed donors. A later analysis re-examined previously published TCR beta repertoires from hundreds of donors and added high-resolution HLA genotyping to investigate patterns of TCR occurrence. Donor age, sex, ethnicity and CMV serostatus were compiled together with the repertoire data. Five DR-DQ haplotypes were treated as single units for association and clustering because of strong linkage in the cohort. Using immunosequencing, the study profiled T cell repertoires from fewer than 850 subjects and related those repertoires to cytomegalovirus serostatus. To decide whether each TCR beta V gene segment behaved as functional or pseudogenic, an earlier analysis of approximately 600 of the donors relied on high-throughput TCR beta sequencing. Across 398 genotyped donors of the cohort, an average of approximately 240,000 unique TCR beta nucleotide sequences per donor were sequenced, and roughly 18% of those sequences were non-productive. Genome-wide SNP genotypes for about 65% of the 666 donors were used in a later genetic analysis, which treated that subset as a discovery cohort. Rather than drawing on any new phenotypic data, the later analysis identified candidate immune exposures from TCR beta sequences and the way those sequences occurred across donors. A separate validation cohort of about 110 different subjects was used in addition to the approximately 700-subject first cohort. Among the roughly 400 genotyped donors, about 85% belonged to the genetic ancestry cluster associated with self-reported Caucasian donors. All discovery cohort repertoires had been generated on a single sequencing platform. Class I and class II HLA loci were covered by the typing at four-digit resolution. Typing coverage differed by locus: A, B, C, DRB1 and DQB1 were typed in roughly 629-630 donors, DQA1 in approximately 520, DPA1 in over 600, and DPB1 in just under 480. High-throughput TCR immunosequencing, statistical association of individual TCRs with disease status, and machine learning were combined to predict cytomegalovirus infection status. What the work shows at the level of the full study, not this receptor alone: When HLA alleles, especially DR and DQ, strongly co-occurred, TCR associations were difficult to assign to individual alleles. A later analysis found that TCR association rates varied across HLA loci, with DRB1 alleles showing the most associated TCRs and HLA-C alleles the fewest. Only TCR beta chains were sequenced in this cohort, and the absence of alpha or paired-chain data limited detectable features. Some IMGT-functional V segments, including TRBV6-2 and TRBV6-3, could not be distinguished by the 87-base-pair reads and were therefore excluded. The earlier analysis of approximately 590 of the donors excluded 15 to 20 rarely observed V segments, including chromosome 9 orphons, because counts were too low. Immune exposure information for the cohort was limited to CMV serostatus. While some public TCRs were present in many individuals, most TCR sequences turned up only very rarely across donors. A further reported finding was that TCR beta sequences accurately predicted the HLA-A and HLA-B alleles for most subjects in the first cohort. In a later analysis, most CMV-associated TCR beta chains were found to appear HLA-restricted, with HLA associations seemingly driven largely by CMV exposure. The classifier was reported to diagnose cytomegalovirus status with high specificity and sensitivity in both the original and validation cohorts. HLA typing was unavailable for some donors at each locus, so association tests used only the typed subset. The study gave a list of 150 to 200 TCR beta chains associated with cytomegalovirus. The presence/absence analyses assumed that sequencing depth was roughly uniform across donors, and that assumption may not be true. Correlated functional status among segregating V segments might be attributable to linkage disequilibrium, but an unknown experimental factor could not be ruled out. The authors suggested that the approach could potentially be generalized to other disease states and immunological phenotypes. In a later analysis, HLA-associated TCR beta chains showed more clonal expansion and lower generation probabilities than non-associated chains that were equally common. A few of the identified cytomegalovirus-associated TCR beta chains were confirmed in vitro to be specific for cytomegalovirus antigens. A cluster of highly shared sequence variants was judged likely to be a technical artifact of the sequencing pipeline. In a later analysis, around 15,000 TCR beta sequences were associated with specific HLA alleles at a false discovery rate of 0.05. A later genetic analysis associated a missense DCLRE1C variant with V-gene and J-gene trimming of TCR beta chains, and an independent cohort replicated the association. An earlier analysis of approximately 500 of the donors showed that most TCR beta V segments appeared in productive rearrangements either about 90% or about 30% of the time, which broadly matched IMGT annotations. In a later genetic analysis, fewer N-insertions in productive TCRs were reported among donors in an Asian-associated ancestry cluster than the roughly 700-donor mean. In a later analysis, several top co-occurrence clusters were reported to appear linked to parvovirus B19, influenza, CMV and Epstein-Barr virus.

Library generation was performed with the immunoSEQ multiplex PCR assay. For the multiplex PCR, a mixture combining 60 forward primers for TCR Vbeta segments and 13 reverse primers for TCR Jbeta segments was used. The CDR3 region of rearranged TCR beta genes was amplified from genomic DNA with a multiplex PCR assay. Amplified TCR beta libraries were sequenced as 87-base-pair reads on the Illumina HiSeq System. The original pipeline was this. A later analysis tallied 70 million to 100 million unique TCR beta chains across the 700 or so repertoires, and about 12 million of those chains were shared by two or more donors. Raw reads were error-corrected and collapsed into unique sequences by a nearest-neighbor algorithm in which closely related sequences were merged to remove PCR and sequencing errors. CDR3 sequences were aligned to IMGT reference sequences to assign V, D and J gene segments. For a sequence to be retained, at least a six-nucleotide match to both a V gene segment and a J gene segment was required. A rearrangement counted as productive if the CDR3 had no stop codons and remained in frame with V and J, and every other rearrangement counted as non-productive. Following IMGT convention, CDR3 was defined as the stretch from the second conserved V-encoded cysteine to the conserved J-encoded phenylalanine. In an earlier analysis of more than 550 of the donors, sequences lacking an unambiguous match to a single V gene segment were excluded. An earlier analysis of several hundred of the donors called V segments functional above 56.7% productive rearrangements and segregating when the between-donor standard deviation exceeded 5%. A statistical classification framework was developed to diagnose cytomegalovirus status using the catalog of TCR beta chain sequences. In a later analysis, V and J genes were assigned by comparing TCR nucleotide sequences against IMGT/GENE-DB human TR gene sequences. In a later analysis, CDR3 sequences and most-parsimonious VDJ recombination scenarios were assigned using the TCRdist pipeline. In a later analysis, each TCR beta chain was defined by its CDR3 amino acid sequence together with its V-gene family, and reads without a unique V-gene family were excluded. To address suspected cross-contamination and a sequencing artifact, a later analysis removed around 600 highly shared, low-generation-probability nucleotide sequences. For each public chain, a later analysis derived a clonal expansion index from normalized ranks of inferred template counts within each repertoire. A later analysis computed generation probabilities with a VDJ recombination model fitted to out-of-frame rearrangements, and checked the results against IGoR. Hypergeometric tests were used in a later analysis to score TCR-TCR, TCR-HLA and TCR-CMV co-occurrence, with a repertoire-size bias correction applied to the TCR pairs. To estimate false discovery rates, a later analysis permuted the HLA or CMV assignments 20 times. In a later analysis, co-occurring TCRs were grouped using DBSCAN, and TCRdist sequence similarity was added for clustering within HLA-allele-positive subsets. Repertoires with fewer than 30,000 or more than 120,000 public chains were left out of co-occurrence clustering, as were about five repertoires with anomalous nucleotide sharing. Here the immuneACCESS table is served through TCRdb, limited to in-frame sequences with V and J called. Missing clones are a known gap in these copies; in checked studies unresolved V genes cover under half, and the rest lacks a known reason. That table supplies the V and J calls and clone size; D and trimming were determined from the DNA. Counted in this sample were some 80,000 clones; around 76% of them appeared once. 5.5% to 6% of the sample is held by the ten biggest clonotypes.

The germline V gene yields ENHRY for CDR1 and SYGVKD for CDR2. From its cysteine to its phenylalanine, the CDR3 spans 13 amino acids. Solely the CDR3 DNA is kept, with 39 bases framed from the first base. In total, roughly 670 healthy bone marrow donors made up the cohort. At the time of sampling, all cohort members were nominally healthy, though unrecorded immune exposures were likely present. The donor was CMV seropositive and belonged to the group of more than 250 seropositive cohort members. A peripheral blood sample was collected from each donor, and TCR beta sequencing was performed on peripheral blood mononuclear cells. The Qiagen DNeasy Blood Extraction Kit was used to extract genomic DNA from the blood cell samples. Remarks on this clone: The antigen it binds to is not known. The junction departs from germline at one end; a sequencing error may be responsible.

The origin of this receptor is a man aged 18 to 30 in good health and CMV-seropositive. The sequence is built from TRBV10-3 and TRBJ2-1; 8 nucleotides in the junction match TRBD2. The sample comprised PBMCs. This receptor has the CDR3 CAISEEPRTSSLF. The DNA reads as follows: TGTGCCATCAGTGAGGAGCCCCGGACTAGCTCCCTCTTC.